The present entry profiles one T cell receptor beta chain with its context. This clonotype was seen repeatedly, ten times or more. Its antigen is not yet known. No base qualities exist here, and no much larger clone lies one base off it. Full-length TCR variable regions were amplified by 5' RACE PCR using constant-region reverse primers, and then by semi-nested PCR using Nested Universal Primer A. The ReliaPrep RNA Cell Miniprep System was used to extract total RNA, which was then reverse transcribed into 5'RACE-ready cDNA with the SMARTer RACE 5'/3' Kit. An Illumina MiSeq was used to sequence the full-length TCR alpha and beta libraries, which had been barcoded with multiplex adaptors. Under the source paper's analysis protocol: For each of nine subset-tissue groups, sequencing data from the five patients were combined, and the groups were compared by unsupervised clustering of TCR gene usage. Repertoire similarity was calculated with the Morisita-Horn index, weighting shared sequences by their contribution to each repertoire. TCRdb reprocessed the public reads (quality trimming at Q25 with fastp, clone calling with MiXCR) and kept in-frame beta chains. A single entry per CDR3 protein holds the most common genes and DNA from its merged rows. The V and J calls were determined by TCRdb, not by the authors. The sample records about 54,000 distinct CDR3 sequences, over 15% of which are singletons. Under 3% of the sample comes from the top ten.

Naive CD4+ T cells were purified with the Miltenyi Naive CD4+ T Cell Isolation kit, with Tregs depleted using CD25 microbeads. Tregs, naive and memory CD4+ T cells from tumor, blood and ipsilateral draining lymph nodes of roughly 5 breast cancer patients underwent full-length TCR alpha and beta sequencing. Ficoll density gradient centrifugation was used to isolate mononuclear cells from either lymph nodes or 50 to 65 ml of peripheral blood. Sorted cell populations were confirmed by FACS to exceed 90% purity. Cut back by 6 bases and 2 bases, the V and J ends lie 11 bases apart. Inclusive of the bounding cysteine and phenylalanine, the CDR3 is 13 residues long. Only the CDR3 portion is preserved as DNA: 39 bases, with reading frame beginning at the first base. Looking up the germline V gene yields CDR1 SQVTM and CDR2 ANQGSEA. The sample belongs to a study (dated by TCRdb to about 2015). Describing the broader study: The study examined whether tumor-infiltrating Tregs in breast cancer are drawn from blood Tregs or arise in situ by conversion from other CD4+ T cell subsets. Overall study results and their limits: The larger-cohort validation was restricted to a single TCR beta V-J rearrangement rather than whole repertoires. In terms of TCR gene usage, tumor memory CD4+ T cells clustered together with blood and lymph node memory CD4+ cells, as well as with lymph node naive CD4+ cells. Tumor-infiltrating Treg TCR alpha and beta sequences overlapped most with tumor naive CD4+ T cells, then with blood naive CD4+ T cells.

Sequencing was carried out using naive CD4+ T cells sorted from blood. In light of the paper, this sample's cell subset or site label describes: naive CD4+ T cells, CD4+CD45RA+CD25-. The chain uses TRBV29-1 and TRBJ1-3, with an unclear D gene assignment. The TCR originated in a female donor with breast cancer. The nucleotides are TGCAGCGTACAGACCAACGCTGGAAACACCATATATTTT. It specifies CSVQTNAGNTIYF.